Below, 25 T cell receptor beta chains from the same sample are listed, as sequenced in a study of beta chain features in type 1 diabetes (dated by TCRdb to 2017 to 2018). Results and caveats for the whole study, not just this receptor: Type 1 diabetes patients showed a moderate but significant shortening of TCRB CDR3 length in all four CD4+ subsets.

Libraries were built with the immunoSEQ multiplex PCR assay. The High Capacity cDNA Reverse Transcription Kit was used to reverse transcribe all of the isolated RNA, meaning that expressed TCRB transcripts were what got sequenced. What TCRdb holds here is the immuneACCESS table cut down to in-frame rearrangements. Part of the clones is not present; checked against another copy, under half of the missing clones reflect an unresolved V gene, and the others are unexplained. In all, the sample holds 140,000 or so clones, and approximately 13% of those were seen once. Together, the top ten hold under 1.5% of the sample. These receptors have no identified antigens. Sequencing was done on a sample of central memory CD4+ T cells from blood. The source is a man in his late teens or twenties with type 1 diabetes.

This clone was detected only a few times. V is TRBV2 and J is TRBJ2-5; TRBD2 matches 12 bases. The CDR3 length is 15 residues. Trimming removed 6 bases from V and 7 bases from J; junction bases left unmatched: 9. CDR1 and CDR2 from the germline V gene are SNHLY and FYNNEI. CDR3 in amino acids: CASRILAGGRGTQYF. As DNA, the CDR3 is TGTGCCAGCAGGATACTAGCGGGGGGCAGAGGGACCCAGTACTTC. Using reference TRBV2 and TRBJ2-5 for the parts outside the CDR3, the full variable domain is EPEVTQTPSHQVTQMGQEVILRCVPISNHLYFYWYRQILGQKVEFLVSFYNNEISEKSEIFDDQFSVERPDGSNFTLKIRSTKLEDSAMYFCASRILAGGRGTQYFGPGTRLLVL.

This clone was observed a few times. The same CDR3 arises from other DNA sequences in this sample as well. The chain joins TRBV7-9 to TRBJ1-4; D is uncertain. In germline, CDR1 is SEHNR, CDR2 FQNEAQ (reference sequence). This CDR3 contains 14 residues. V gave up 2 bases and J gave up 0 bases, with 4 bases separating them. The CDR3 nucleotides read TGTGCCAGCAGCTTACGGACAACTAATGAAAAACTGTTTTTT. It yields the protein CASSLRTTNEKLFF. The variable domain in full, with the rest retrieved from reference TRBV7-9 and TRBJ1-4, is DTGVSQNPRHKITKRGQNVTFRCDPISEHNRLYWYRQTLGQGPEFLTYFQNEAQLEKSRLLSDRFSAERPKGSFSTLEIQRTEQGDSAMYLCASSLRTTNEKLFFGSGTQLSVL.

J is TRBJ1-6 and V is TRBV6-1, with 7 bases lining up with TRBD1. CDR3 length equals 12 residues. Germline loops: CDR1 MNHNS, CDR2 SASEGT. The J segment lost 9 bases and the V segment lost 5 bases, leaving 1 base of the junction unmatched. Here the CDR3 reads CASSTGASPLHF. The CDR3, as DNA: TGTGCCAGCAGTACAGGGGCTTCACCCCTCCACTTT.

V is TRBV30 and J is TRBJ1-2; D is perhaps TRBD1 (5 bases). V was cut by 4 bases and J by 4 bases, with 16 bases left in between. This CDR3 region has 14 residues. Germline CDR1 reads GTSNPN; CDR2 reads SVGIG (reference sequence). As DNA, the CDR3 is TGTGCCTGGAACCTACAGGTAACAGGCTATGGCTACACCTTC. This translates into CAWNLQVTGYGYTF.

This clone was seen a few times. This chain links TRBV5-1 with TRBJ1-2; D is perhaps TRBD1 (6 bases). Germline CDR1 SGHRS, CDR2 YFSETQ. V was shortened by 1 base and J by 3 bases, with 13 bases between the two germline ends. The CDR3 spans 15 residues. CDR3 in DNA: TGCGCCAGCAGCTTGACAGGGTCGGGAGACTATGGCTACACCTTC. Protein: CASSLTGSGDYGYTF.

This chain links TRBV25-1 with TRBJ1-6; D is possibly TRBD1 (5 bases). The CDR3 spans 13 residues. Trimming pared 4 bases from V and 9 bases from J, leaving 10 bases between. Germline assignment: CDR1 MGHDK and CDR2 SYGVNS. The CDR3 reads CASSGVQGSPLHF. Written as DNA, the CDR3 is TGTGCCAGCAGTGGGGTCCAGGGTTCACCCCTCCACTTT.

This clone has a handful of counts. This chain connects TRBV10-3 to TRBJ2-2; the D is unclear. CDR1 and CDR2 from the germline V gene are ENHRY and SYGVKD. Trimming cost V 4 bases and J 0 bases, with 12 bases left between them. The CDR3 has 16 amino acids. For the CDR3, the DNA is TGTGCCATCAGTGTTGTTGGGCGTCCGAACACCGGGGAGCTGTTTTTT. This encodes CAISVVGRPNTGELFF.

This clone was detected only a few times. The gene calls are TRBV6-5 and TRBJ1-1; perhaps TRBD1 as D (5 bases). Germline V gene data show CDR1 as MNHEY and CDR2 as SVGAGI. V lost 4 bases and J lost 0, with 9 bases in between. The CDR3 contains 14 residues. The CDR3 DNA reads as TGTGCCAGCAGTTCTAAGGGGATGAACACTGAAGCTTTCTTT. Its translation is CASSSKGMNTEAFF.

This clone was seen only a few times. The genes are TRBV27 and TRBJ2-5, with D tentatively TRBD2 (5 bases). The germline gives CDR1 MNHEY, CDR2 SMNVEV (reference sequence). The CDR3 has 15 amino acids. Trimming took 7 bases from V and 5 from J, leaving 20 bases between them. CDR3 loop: CASTVSWGVGETQYF. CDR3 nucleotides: TGTGCCAGCACCGTTTCATGGGGAGTGGGGGAGACCCAGTACTTC.

The CDR3 DNA is TGCGCCAGCAGCTCCACAGGGGTCGGCGGGGAGCTGTTTTTT. It encodes CASSSTGVGGELFF. V gene TRBV5-1 combines with J gene TRBJ2-2; TRBD1 aligns across 7 bases. J was trimmed by 7 bases and V by 3 bases; bases with no gene match: 6. Looked up from germline, CDR1 is SGHRS and CDR2 is YFSETQ. The CDR3 has 14 residues.

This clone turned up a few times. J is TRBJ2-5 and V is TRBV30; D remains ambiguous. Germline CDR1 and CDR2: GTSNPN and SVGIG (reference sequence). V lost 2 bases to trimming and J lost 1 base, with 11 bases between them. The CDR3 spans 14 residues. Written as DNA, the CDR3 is TGTGCCTGGAGTCGTCGGCAGACCCAAGAGACCCAGTACTTC. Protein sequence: CAWSRRQTQETQYF.

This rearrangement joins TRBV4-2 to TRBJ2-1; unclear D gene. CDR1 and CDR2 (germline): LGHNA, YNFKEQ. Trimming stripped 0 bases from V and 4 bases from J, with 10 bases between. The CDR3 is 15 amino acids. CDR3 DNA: TGTGCCAGCAGCCAAGAGGAGAGTGGGTACAATGAGCAGTTCTTC. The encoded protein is CASSQEESGYNEQFF.

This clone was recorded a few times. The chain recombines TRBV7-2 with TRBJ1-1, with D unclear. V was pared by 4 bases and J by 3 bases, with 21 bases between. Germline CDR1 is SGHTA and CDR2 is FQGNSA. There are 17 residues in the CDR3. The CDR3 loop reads CASSSPGPRGWYTEAFF. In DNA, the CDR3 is TGTGCCAGCAGCTCACCCGGGCCCCGGGGATGGTACACTGAAGCTTTCTTT. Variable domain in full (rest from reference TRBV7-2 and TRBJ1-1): GAGVSQSPSNKVTEKGKDVELRCDPISGHTALYWYRQSLGQGLEFLIYFQGNSAPDKSGLPSDRFSAERTGGSVSTLTIQRTQQEDSAVYLCASSSPGPRGWYTEAFFGQGTRLTVV.

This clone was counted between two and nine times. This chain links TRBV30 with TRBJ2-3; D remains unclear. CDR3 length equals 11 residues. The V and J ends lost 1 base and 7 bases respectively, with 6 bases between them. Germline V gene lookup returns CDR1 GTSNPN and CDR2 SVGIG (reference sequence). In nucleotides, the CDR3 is TGTGCCTGGAGTGGAGATCATACGCAGTATTTT. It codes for CAWSGDHTQYF.

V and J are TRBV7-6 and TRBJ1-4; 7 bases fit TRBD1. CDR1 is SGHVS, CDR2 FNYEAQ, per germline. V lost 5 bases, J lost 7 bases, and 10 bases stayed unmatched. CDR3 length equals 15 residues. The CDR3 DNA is TGTGCCAGCAGCCCCGGACAGGCTGTAGCTGAAAAACTGTTTTTT. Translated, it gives CASSPGQAVAEKLFF. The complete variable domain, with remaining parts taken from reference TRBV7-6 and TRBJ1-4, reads GAGVSQSPRYKVTKRGQDVALRCDPISGHVSLYWYRQALGQGPEFLTYFNYEAQQDKSGLPNDRFSAERPEGSISTLTIQRTEQRDSAMYRCASSPGQAVAEKLFFGSGTQLSVL.

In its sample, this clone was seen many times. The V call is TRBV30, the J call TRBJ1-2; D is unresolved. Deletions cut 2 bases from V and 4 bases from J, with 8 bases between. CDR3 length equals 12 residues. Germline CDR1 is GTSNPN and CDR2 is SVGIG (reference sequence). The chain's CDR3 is CAWSLGRYGYTF. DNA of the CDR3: TGTGCCTGGAGTCTCGGCCGCTATGGCTACACCTTC.

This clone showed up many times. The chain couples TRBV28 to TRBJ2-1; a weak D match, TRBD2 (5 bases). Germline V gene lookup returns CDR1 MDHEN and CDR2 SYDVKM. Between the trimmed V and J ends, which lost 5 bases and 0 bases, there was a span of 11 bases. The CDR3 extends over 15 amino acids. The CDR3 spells CASSGGRNSYNEQFF. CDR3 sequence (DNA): TGTGCCAGCAGTGGAGGTCGCAACTCCTACAATGAGCAGTTCTTC.

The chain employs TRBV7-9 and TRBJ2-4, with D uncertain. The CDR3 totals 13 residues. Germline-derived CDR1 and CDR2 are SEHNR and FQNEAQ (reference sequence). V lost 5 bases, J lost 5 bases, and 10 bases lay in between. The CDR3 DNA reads TGTGCCAGCAGCCCCCCCGCTGAAAACATTCAGTACTTC. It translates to CASSPPAENIQYF.

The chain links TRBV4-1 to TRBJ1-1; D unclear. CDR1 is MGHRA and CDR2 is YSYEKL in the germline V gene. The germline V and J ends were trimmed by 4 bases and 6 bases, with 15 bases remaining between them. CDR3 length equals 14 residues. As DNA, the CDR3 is TGCGCCAGCAGCCCTCGAGAGGGCAGAGCTGAAGCTTTCTTT. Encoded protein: CASSPREGRAEAFF.

CDR3 in DNA: TGTGCCAGCAGCTTACCCACCCGAGTGGGGGCGGCCTATGGCTACACCTTC. It specifies CASSLPTRVGAAYGYTF. The rearrangement links TRBV7-2 to TRBJ1-2; a possible D gene is TRBD1 (6 bases). This CDR3 has 17 amino acids. Germline-derived CDR1 and CDR2 are SGHTA and FQGNSA. V was pared by 2 bases and J by 4 bases, with 20 bases between. The full variable domain, its missing parts supplied by reference TRBV7-2 and TRBJ1-2, is GAGVSQSPSNKVTEKGKDVELRCDPISGHTALYWYRQSLGQGLEFLIYFQGNSAPDKSGLPSDRFSAERTGGSVSTLTIQRTQQEDSAVYLCASSLPTRVGAAYGYTFGSGTRLTVV.

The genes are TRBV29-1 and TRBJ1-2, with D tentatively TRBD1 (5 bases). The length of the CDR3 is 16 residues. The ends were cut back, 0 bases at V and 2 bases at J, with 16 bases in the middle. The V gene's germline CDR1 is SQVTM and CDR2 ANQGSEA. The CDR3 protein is CSVEDRSGGRNYGYTF. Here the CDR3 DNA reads TGCAGCGTTGAAGATCGATCGGGGGGACGGAACTATGGCTACACCTTC.

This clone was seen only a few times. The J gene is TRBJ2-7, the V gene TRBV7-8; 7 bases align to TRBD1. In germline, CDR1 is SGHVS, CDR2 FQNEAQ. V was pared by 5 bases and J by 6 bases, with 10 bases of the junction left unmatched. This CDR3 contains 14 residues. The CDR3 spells CASSPDRVPSEQYF. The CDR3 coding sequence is TGTGCCAGCAGCCCCGACAGGGTCCCTTCCGAGCAGTACTTC.

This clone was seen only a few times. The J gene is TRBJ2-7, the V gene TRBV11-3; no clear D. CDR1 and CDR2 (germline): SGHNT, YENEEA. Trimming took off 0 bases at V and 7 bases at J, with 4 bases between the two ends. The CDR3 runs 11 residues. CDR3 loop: CASSLEQEQYF. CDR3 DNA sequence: TGTGCCAGCAGCTTAGAACAGGAGCAGTACTTC.

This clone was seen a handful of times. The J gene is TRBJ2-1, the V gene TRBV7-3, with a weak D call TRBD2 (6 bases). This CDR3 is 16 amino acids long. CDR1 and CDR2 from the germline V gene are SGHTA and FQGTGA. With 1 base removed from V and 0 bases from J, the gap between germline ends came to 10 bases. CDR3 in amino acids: CASSLMAGSSYNEQFF. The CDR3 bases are TGTGCCAGCAGCTTAATGGCGGGGAGCTCCTACAATGAGCAGTTCTTC.

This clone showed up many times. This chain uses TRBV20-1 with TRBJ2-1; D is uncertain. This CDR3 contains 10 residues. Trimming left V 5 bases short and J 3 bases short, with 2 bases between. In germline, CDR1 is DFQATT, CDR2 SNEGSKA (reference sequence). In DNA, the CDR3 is TGCAGTGCTTACTACAATGAGCAGTTCTTC. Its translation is CSAYYNEQFF.